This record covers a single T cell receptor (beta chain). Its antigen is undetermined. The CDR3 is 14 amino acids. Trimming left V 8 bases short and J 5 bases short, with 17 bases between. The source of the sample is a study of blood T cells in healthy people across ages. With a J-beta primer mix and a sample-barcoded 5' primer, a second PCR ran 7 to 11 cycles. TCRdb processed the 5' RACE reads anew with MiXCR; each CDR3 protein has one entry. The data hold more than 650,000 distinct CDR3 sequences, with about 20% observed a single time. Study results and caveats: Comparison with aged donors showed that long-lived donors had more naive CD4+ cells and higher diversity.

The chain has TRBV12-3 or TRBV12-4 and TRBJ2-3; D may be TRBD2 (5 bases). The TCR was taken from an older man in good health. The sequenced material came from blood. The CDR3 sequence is CASRFWQEEDTQYF. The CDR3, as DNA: TGTGCCAGCCGGTTCTGGCAGGAGGAAGATACGCAGTATTTT.